This T cell receptor beta chain emerged from a study of Graves' ophthalmopathy and Graves' hyperthyroidism. Study-wide findings and caveats: Most expanded thyroid clonotypes above 0.001 frequency also appeared in blood.

The CDR3 is made up of 12 amino acids. V gave up 3 bases and J gave up 3 bases, with 5 bases separating them. Germline CDR1 reads LNHNV; CDR2 reads YYDKDF (reference sequence). The TCR beta CDR3 regions underwent amplification from RNA transcripts. Second-round multiplex PCR followed a first-round RT-PCR using HTBI primers. TCRdb passed the multiplex PCR reads through MiXCR, listing each CDR3 protein once. Of 40,000 to 50,000 distinct CDR3 sequences in the sample, around half were seen once. This clonotype showed up many times. Its antigen is not known. Material for sequencing was peripheral blood. This chain links TRBV15 with TRBJ2-5; D not certain. The receptor's source is an adult man with Graves' ophthalmopathy. The CDR3 region is CATSRQKETQYF. The CDR3 nucleotides read TGTGCCACCAGCAGGCAGAAAGAGACCCAGTACTTC.